This T cell receptor beta chain was retrieved from a study of cytomegalovirus exposure and HLA in healthy donors. The PCR ran on 60 Vbeta and 13 Jbeta primers. Repertoires were generated with immunoSEQ multiplex PCR, while TCRdb's copy carries only in-frame clones and drops some. The sample lists roughly 100,000 clones, around 85% occurring once. The CDR3 runs to 18 residues. Germline V lookup: CDR1 MRHNA, CDR2 SNTAGT. V gave up 2 bases and J gave up 0 bases, with 20 bases separating them. A note on this clone: Antigen unknown.

Study results and caveats: Among TCR beta chains, those listed as cytomegalovirus-associated numbered around 180. With further analysis later on, most CMV-associated TCR beta chains appeared HLA-restricted. More clonal expansion characterized HLA-associated TCR beta chains than equally common others in a later analysis. A later analysis reported that several of the most significant clusters appeared to be linked to common viral pathogens, among them Epstein-Barr virus.

Source material: PBMCs. This clonotype originated in a man aged 25-45 years in good health and CMV-seronegative. The chain uses TRBV6-4 and TRBJ2-7; D is uncertain. The CDR3 DNA reads TGTGCCAGCAGTGACAAGTGCGATTGGGCTACCCGCTCCTACGAGCAGTACTTC. This codes for CASSDKCDWATRSYEQYF.